A selection of T cell receptor beta chains follows, all from one sample in a study of PD-L1 blockade in urothelial cancer. Clones were read by immunoSEQ multiplex PCR, and TCRdb kept only the in-frame ones, dropping some. The table shows about 81,000 clones, with more than 80% occurring only once. Sequenced material: PBMCs, taken around atezolizumab (anti-PD-L1) treatment. These receptors were obtained from an elderly woman with urothelial cancer. CDR3s include the opening cysteine and the closing phenylalanine or tryptophan. A D gene is named only where the DNA matches it firmly. Only part of the rows carry a size: once, few, many, or a class if the clone is expanded.

>TRBJ2-7|NA|NA|TRBV28
TGTGCCAGCAGGGCGTGGCAGGACTCCTACGAGCAGTACTTC
CASRAWQDSYEQYF
>TRBJ2-5|NA|TRBD1|TRBV15
TGTGCCACCAGCAGAGATAGGGCAGGGGGCCAAGAGACCCAGTACTTC
CATSRDRAGGQETQYF
>TRBJ1-5|NA|TRBD1|TRBV7-8
TGTGCCAGCAGCCCATGGACAGGGTTGAACAATCAGCCCCAGCATTTT
CASSPWTGLNNQPQHF
>TRBJ1-4|NA|NA|TRBV28
TGTGCCAGCAAAACCGAGGGGGAATGGGAAAAACTGTTTTTT
CASKTEGEWEKLFF
>TRBJ2-1|NA|TRBD2|TRBV6-5
TGTGCCAGCAGTTCGGGACTAGCGGGAAACAATGAGCAGTTCTTC
CASSSGLAGNNEQFF
>TRBJ2-3|NA|NA|TRBV19
TGTGCCACTAATGCCGGAGGTGGCACAGATACGCAGTATTTT
CATNAGGGTDTQYF
>TRBJ1-5|NA|TRBD1|TRBV18
TGTGCCAGCTCGAAACAGGGGGAGAACCGTAATCAGCCCCAGCATTTT
CASSKQGENRNQPQHF
>TRBJ1-1|NA|NA|TRBV19
TGTGCCAGTAGTATGAGAAGCACTGAAGCTTTCTTT
CASSMRSTEAFF
>TRBJ2-3|NA|TRBD1|TRBV30
TGTGCCTGGATTGACAGGGGGGCCACAGATACGCAGTATTTT
CAWIDRGATDTQYF
>TRBJ1-5|NA|TRBD1|TRBV28
TGTGCCAGCAGTACCCACCGCGGACAGGGCGGTCAGCCCCAGCATTTT
CASSTHRGQGGQPQHF
>TRBJ1-2|few|NA|TRBV2
TGTGCCAGCAGTGAAGGGGCAGGGCCTAACTATGGCTACACCTTC
CASSEGAGPNYGYTF
>TRBJ1-1|NA|TRBD1|TRBV5-1
TGCGCCAGCAGCGCACAGGGGTCGGGTGAAGCTTTCTTT
CASSAQGSGEAFF
>TRBJ1-2|NA|NA|TRBV19
TGTGCCAGCAGCCCGCAGGGAAGTAGGAGCTACACCTTC
CASSPQGSRSYTF
>TRBJ2-5|NA|NA|TRBV25-1
TGTGCCAGCAGTGCCCCTCAGGGGCCCGGACAGACCCAGTACTTC
CASSAPQGPGQTQYF
>TRBJ1-5|once|TRBD1|TRBV19
TGTGCCAGTAGTAGTAGGGACAGGATGTTGCATCAGCCCCAGCATTTT
CASSSRDRMLHQPQHF
>TRBJ1-5|NA|NA|TRBV30
TGTGCCTGGAGCTCTCGGGGGTATGGCAATCAGCCCCAGCATTTT
CAWSSRGYGNQPQHF
>TRBJ1-3|NA|NA|TRBV16
TGTGCCAGCAGCCAAGCAGGGAACACCATATATTTT
CASSQAGNTIYF
>TRBJ2-2|once|TRBD1|TRBV30
TGTGCCTGGCAAAGGGACAGGGTCGTCGGGGAGCTGTTTTTT
CAWQRDRVVGELFF
>TRBJ2-5|NA|NA|TRBV6-1
TGTGCCAGCAGGACTAATGGACCCCAGTACTTC
CASRTNGPQYF
>TRBJ1-1|few|NA|TRBV9
TGTGCCAGCAGCTTTTCAGACAGCCATAACACTGAAGCTTTCTTT
CASSFSDSHNTEAFF
>TRBJ2-7|NA|TRBD1|TRBV7-2
TGTGCCAGCAGTCAAGAGATTCCGGGACAGGTCACCTACGAGCAGTACTTC
CASSQEIPGQVTYEQYF
>TRBJ1-3|NA|NA|TRBV7-7
TGTGCCAGCAGCGTGAGCTCTGGAAACACCATATATTTT
CASSVSSGNTIYF
>TRBJ2-1|NA|TRBD2|TRBV5-1
TGCGCCAGCAGCTCCGGACTAGCGGGAGGGCCTCGGAGTGCGTTCTTC
CASSSGLAGGPRSAFF
>TRBJ1-2|few|NA|TRBV5-8
TGTGCCAGCAGCCCCTATGTATCGCCGGGGGAGGCTGGCTACACCTTC
CASSPYVSPGEAGYTF
>TRBJ2-1|NA|TRBD2|TRBV29-1
TGCAGCGTGGTCGTAGCGGGAGTTTGGAATGAGCAGTTCTTC
CSVVVAGVWNEQFF
>TRBJ1-1|few|TRBD1|TRBV7-6
TGTGCCAGCAGCTTATCGACAGGGTCGTCTGCCCCGTACACTGAAGCTTTCTTT
CASSLSTGSSAPYTEAFF
>TRBJ2-7|NA|TRBD1|TRBV5-4
TGTGCCAGCAGCGGAGAGGGACAGGGCCCCTACGAGCAGTACTTC
CASSGEGQGPYEQYF
>TRBJ2-1|NA|TRBD2|TRBV29-1
TGCAGCACCGGACTAGCAGTCAACAATGAGCAGTTCTTC
CSTGLAVNNEQFF
>TRBJ2-7|NA|TRBD2|TRBV28
TGTGCCAGCAGTTCGAAGACTAGCGCCTTTTCCTACGAGCAGTACTTC
CASSSKTSAFSYEQYF
>TRBJ2-7|NA|NA|TRBV19
TGTGCCAGTAGTGACATTTCCTACGAGCAGTACTTC
CASSDISYEQYF
>TRBJ1-4|NA|NA|TRBV6-1
TGTGCCAGCAGTGTCGGGCAGGGCGGTTGGACTAATGAAAAACTGTTTTTT
CASSVGQGGWTNEKLFF
>TRBJ1-2|few|NA|TRBV20-1
TGCAGTCTCCAACCCGCGGGGGGCTACACCTTC
CSLQPAGGYTF
>TRBJ2-1|NA|TRBD1|TRBV10-2
TGCGCCACCTTAGGAGGGGACAGGGAATCGGGTCTAGCGTTGGATGAGCAGTTCTTC
CATLGGDRESGLALDEQFF
>TRBJ2-7|few|NA|TRBV7-2
TGTGCCAGCAGCTTACGTAGGGAGGCCTCCTACGAGCAGTACTTC
CASSLRREASYEQYF
>TRBJ1-2|NA|NA|TRBV18
TGTGCCAGCTCACCAAGAATAGAAGTTGCCTATGGCTACACCTTC
CASSPRIEVAYGYTF
>TRBJ1-2|NA|NA|TRBV29-1
TGCAGCGTTGAAGGAGGCTCTCGTGGCTATGGCTACACCTTC
CSVEGGSRGYGYTF